The clone carrying this T cell receptor beta chain showed up many times. What it recognizes is unknown. The data stem from a study of T-cell memory formation after mild COVID-19. Study-wide results and caveats: There were some responding clones in pre-infection memory, which suggested that cross-reactive memory had joined. Those CD4+ clones that contracted were mainly in CM and EM (CD8+ ones in EMRA).

Germline loops: CDR1 SGHRS, CDR2 YFSETQ. This CDR3 comprises 16 residues. V was pared by 0 bases and J by 0 bases, with 11 bases between. After 5'RACE with constant-segment primers, TCR alpha and TCR beta cDNA libraries carrying sample barcodes and UMIs were obtained. TCRdb re-analysed the 5' RACE reads in MiXCR, keeping a single row per CDR3 protein. The data show under 300,000 distinct CDR3 sequences, roughly 15% seen once. This sequence was found in a young man who had mild COVID-19 (a few samples of this study predate the infection). Cell type and time point are not known. Sequenced material: PBMCs or a T cell subset sorted from them (not recorded which). The chain uses TRBV5-1 and TRBJ2-3; D is unclear. CDR3 in amino acids: CASSLGGMTSTDTQYF. For the CDR3, the DNA is TGCGCCAGCAGCTTGGGGGGAATGACTAGCACAGATACGCAGTATTTT.